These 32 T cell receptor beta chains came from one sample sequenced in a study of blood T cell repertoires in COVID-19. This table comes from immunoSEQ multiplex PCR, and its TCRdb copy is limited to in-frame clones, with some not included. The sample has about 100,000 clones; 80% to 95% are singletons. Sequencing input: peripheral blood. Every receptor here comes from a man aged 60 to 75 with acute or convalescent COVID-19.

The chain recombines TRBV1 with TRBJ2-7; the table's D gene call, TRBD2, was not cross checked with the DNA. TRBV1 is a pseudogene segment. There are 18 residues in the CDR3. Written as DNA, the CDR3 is TGCACCAGCAGCCAAGAGTCCGCCTTAGCGGGAGGGTCCTACGAGCAGTACGTC. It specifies CTSSQESALAGGSYEQYV.

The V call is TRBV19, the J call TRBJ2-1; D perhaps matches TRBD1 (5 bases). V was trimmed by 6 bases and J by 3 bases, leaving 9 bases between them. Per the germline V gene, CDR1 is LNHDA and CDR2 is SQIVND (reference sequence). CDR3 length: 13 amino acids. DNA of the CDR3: TGTGCCAGTAGCGAGGACAACTACAATGAGCAGTTCTTC. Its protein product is CASSEDNYNEQFF.

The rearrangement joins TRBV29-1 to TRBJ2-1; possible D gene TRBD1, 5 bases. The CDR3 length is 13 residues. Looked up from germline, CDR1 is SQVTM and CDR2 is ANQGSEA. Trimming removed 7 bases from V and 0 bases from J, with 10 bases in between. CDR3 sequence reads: CSGQRYSYNEQFF. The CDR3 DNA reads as TGCAGCGGACAGCGATACTCCTACAATGAGCAGTTCTTC.

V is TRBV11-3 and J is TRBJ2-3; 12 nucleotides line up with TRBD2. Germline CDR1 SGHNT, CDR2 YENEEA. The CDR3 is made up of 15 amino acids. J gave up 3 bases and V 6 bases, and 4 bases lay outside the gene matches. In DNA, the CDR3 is TGTGCCAGCAGTGTGACTAGCGGGAGTACAGATACGCAGTATTTT. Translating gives CASSVTSGSTDTQYF. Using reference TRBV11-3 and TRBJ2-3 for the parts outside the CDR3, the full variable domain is EAGVVQSPRYKIIEKKQPVAFWCNPISGHNTLYWYLQNLGQGPELLIRYENEEAVDDSQLPKDRFSAERLKGVDSTLKIQPAELGDSAVYLCASSVTSGSTDTQYFGPGTRLTVL.

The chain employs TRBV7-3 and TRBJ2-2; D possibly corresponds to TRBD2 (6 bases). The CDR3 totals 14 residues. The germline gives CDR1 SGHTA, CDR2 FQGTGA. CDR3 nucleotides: TGTGTTACCAGGAGGGAGTACGGCACCGGGGAGCTGTTTTTT. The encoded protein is CVTRREYGTGELFF.

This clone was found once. This CDR3 is CASRGQAAPGANVLTF. CDR3 DNA: TGTGCCAGTCGAGGACAGGCCGCACCTGGGGCCAACGTCCTGACTTTC. The chain links TRBV19 to TRBJ2-6; 7 positions match TRBD1. CDR1 is LNHDA and CDR2 is SQIVND in the germline V gene (reference sequence). The V gene end was trimmed by 8 bases and the J gene end by 2 bases; junction bases not matched to a gene: 9. This CDR3 has 16 residues.

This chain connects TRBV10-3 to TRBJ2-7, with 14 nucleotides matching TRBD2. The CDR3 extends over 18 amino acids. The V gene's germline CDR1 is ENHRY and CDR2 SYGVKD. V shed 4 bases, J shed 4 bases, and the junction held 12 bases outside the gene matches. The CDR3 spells CAISGTPTSGRAAYEQYV. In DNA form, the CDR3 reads TGTGCCATCAGTGGCACCCCGACTAGCGGGAGGGCCGCATACGAGCAGTACGTC.

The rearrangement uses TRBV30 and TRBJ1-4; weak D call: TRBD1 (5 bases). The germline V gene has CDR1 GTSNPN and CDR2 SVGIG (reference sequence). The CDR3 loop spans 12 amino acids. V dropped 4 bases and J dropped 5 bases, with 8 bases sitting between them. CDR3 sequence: CAWTGENEKLFF. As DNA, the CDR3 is TGTGCCTGGACGGGGGAAAATGAAAAACTGTTTTTT.

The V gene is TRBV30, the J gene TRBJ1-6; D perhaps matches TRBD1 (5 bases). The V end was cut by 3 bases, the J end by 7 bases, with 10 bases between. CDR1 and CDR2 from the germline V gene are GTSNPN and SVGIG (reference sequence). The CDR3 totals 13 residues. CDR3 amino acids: CAWSDSENSPLHF. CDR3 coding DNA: TGTGCCTGGAGCGACAGTGAAAATTCACCCCTCCACTTT.

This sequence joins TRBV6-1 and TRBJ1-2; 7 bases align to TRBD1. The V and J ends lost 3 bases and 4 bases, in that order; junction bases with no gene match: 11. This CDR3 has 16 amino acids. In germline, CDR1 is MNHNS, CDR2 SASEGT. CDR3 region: CASSDVRQEGAYGYTF. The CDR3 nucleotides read TGTGCCAGCAGTGACGTTCGACAGGAGGGGGCCTATGGCTACACCTTC.

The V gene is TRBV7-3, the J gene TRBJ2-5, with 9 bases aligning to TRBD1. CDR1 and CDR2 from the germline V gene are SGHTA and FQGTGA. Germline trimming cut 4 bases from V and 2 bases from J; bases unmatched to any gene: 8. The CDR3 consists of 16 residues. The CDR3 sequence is CASSSQTGGGQETQYF. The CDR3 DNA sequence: TGTGCCAGCAGCTCGCAAACAGGGGGCGGACAAGAGACCCAGTACTTC.

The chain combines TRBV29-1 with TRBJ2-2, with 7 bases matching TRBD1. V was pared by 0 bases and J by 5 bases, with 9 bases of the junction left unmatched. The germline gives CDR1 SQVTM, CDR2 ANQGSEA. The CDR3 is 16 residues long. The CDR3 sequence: CSVEDSRQGWTGELFF. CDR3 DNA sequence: TGCAGCGTTGAAGATTCTAGACAGGGTTGGACCGGGGAGCTGTTTTTT.

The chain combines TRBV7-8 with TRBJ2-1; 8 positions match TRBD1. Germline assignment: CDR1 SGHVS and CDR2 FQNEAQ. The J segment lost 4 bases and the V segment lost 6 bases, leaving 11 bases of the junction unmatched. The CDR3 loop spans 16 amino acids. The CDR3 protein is CASRLDRGQLYNEQFF. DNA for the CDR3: TGTGCCAGCAGGCTCGACAGGGGACAACTTTACAATGAGCAGTTCTTC.

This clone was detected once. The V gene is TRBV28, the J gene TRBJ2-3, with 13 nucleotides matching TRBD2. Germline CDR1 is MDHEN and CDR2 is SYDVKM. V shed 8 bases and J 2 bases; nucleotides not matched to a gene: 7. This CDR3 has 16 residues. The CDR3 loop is CASRRGLAGITDTQYF. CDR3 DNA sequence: TGTGCCAGCCGCCGGGGACTAGCGGGAATCACAGATACGCAGTATTTT.

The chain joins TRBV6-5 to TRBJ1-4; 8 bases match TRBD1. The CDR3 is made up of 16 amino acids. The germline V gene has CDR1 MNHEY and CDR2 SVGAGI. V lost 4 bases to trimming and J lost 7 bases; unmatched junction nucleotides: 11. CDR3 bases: TGTGCCAGCAGTTTCCAGCAGGGGGCAGGTAGTGAAAAACTGTTTTTT. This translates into CASSFQQGAGSEKLFF.

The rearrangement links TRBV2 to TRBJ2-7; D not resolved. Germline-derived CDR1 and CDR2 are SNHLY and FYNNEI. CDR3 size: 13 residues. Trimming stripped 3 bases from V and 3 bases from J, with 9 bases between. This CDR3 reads CASSERLSYEQYF. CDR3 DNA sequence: TGTGCCAGCAGTGAGCGACTTAGCTACGAGCAGTACTTC.

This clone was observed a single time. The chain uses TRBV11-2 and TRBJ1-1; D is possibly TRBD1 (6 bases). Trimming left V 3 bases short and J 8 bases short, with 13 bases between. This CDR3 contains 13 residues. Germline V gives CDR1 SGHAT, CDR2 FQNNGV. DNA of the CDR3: TGTGCCAGCAGCTTTCATGCAGGGGCCGAAGCTTTCTTT. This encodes CASSFHAGAEAFF.

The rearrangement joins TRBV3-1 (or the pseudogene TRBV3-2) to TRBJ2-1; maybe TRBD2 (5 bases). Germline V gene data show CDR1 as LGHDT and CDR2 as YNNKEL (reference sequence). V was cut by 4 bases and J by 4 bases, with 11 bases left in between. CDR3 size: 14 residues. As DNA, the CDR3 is TGTGCCAGCAGCCCCGGACGGACTTACAATGAGCAGTTCTTC. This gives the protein CASSPGRTYNEQFF.

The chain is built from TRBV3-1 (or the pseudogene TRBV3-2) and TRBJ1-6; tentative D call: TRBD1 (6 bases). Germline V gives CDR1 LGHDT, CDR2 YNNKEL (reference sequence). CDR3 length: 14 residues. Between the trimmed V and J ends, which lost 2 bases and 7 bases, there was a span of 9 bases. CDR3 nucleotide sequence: TGTGCCAGCAGCCAAAAAGACAGGAATTCACCCCTCCACTTT. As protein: CASSQKDRNSPLHF.

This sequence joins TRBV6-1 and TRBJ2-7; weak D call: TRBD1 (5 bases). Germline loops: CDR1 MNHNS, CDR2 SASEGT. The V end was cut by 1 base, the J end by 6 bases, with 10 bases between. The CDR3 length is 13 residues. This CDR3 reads CASSEVVGAEQYF. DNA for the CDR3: TGTGCCAGCAGTGAAGTCGTAGGGGCCGAGCAGTACTTC.

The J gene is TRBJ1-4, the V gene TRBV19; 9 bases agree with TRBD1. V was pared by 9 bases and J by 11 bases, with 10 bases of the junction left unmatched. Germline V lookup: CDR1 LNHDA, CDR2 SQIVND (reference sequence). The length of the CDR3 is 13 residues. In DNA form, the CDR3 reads TGTGCCAGCGGAACCCGACAGGGGGGGAAACTGTTTTTT. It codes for CASGTRQGGKLFF.

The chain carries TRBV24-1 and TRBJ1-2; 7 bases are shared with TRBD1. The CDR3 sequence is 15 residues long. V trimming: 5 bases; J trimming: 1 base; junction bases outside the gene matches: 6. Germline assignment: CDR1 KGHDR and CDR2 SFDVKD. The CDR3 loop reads CATSARDRDNYGYTF. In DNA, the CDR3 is TGTGCCACCAGTGCCCGGGACAGAGATAACTATGGCTACACCTTC.

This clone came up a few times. In nucleotides, the CDR3 is TGTGCCTGGAGACCGCCCGGGACTAGCGGGACTGAGACCCAGTACTTC. Its translation: CAWRPPGTSGTETQYF. The gene calls are TRBV30 and TRBJ2-5; 13 positions match TRBD2. The CDR3 extends over 16 amino acids. The germline gives CDR1 GTSNPN, CDR2 SVGIG (reference sequence). Trimming cost V 3 bases and J 5 bases; bases outside gene matches: 9.

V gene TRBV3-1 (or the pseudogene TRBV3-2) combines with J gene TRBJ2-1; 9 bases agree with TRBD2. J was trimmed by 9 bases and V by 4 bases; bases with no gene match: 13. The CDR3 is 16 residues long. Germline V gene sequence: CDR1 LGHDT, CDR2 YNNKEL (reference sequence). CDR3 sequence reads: CASSRLLAGGPGEQFF. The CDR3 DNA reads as TGTGCCAGCAGCCGATTACTAGCGGGCGGGCCTGGTGAGCAGTTCTTC.

The CDR3 here is CASSVRDKNTEAFF. The CDR3 DNA follows: TGTGCCAGCAGCGTCCGGGACAAGAACACTGAAGCTTTCTTT. The J gene is TRBJ1-1, the V gene TRBV9, with a possible D match to TRBD1 (6 bases). V was trimmed by 2 bases and J by 1 base, leaving 9 bases between them. CDR3 length: 14 residues. Germline loops: CDR1 SGDLS, CDR2 YYNGEE.

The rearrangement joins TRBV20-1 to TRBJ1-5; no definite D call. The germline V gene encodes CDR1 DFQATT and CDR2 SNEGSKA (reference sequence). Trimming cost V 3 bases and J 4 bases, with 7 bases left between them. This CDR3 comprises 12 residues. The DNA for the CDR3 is TGCAGTGCTAGTTCGGGAAATCAGCCCCAGCATTTT. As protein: CSASSGNQPQHF.

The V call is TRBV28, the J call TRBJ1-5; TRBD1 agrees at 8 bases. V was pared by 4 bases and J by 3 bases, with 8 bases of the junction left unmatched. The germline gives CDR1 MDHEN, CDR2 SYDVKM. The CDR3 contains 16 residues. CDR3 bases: TGTGCCAGCAGTTCAACGACAGGGGTCCCCAATCAGCCCCAGCATTTT. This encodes CASSSTTGVPNQPQHF.

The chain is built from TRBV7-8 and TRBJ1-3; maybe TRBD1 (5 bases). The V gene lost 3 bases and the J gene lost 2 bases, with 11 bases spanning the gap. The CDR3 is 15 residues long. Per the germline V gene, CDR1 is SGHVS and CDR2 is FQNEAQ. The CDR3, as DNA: TGTGCCAGCAGCTTGGGGGGGGAGGCTGGAAACACCATATATTTT. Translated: CASSLGGEAGNTIYF. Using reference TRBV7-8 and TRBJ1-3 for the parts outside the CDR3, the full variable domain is GAGVSQSPRYKVAKRGQDVALRCDPISGHVSLFWYQQALGQGPEFLTYFQNEAQLDKSGLPSDRFFAERPEGSVSTLKIQRTQQEDSAVYLCASSLGGEAGNTIYFGEGSWLTVV.

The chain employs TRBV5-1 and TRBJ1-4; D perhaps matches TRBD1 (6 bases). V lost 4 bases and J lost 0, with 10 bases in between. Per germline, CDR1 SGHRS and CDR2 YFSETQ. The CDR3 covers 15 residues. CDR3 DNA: TGCGCCAGCAGCCCAGGGGTCGCAACTAATGAAAAACTGTTTTTT. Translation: CASSPGVATNEKLFF.

The CDR3 spells CASSLDGQDNQPQHF. The DNA of the CDR3 is TGCGCCAGCAGCTTGGACGGACAGGACAATCAGCCCCAGCATTTT. The chain joins TRBV5-1 to TRBJ1-5; 7 nucleotides agree with TRBD1. This CDR3 is built from 15 residues. The junction had 3 bases not matched to a gene; V was cut back by 0 bases and J by 3 bases. Per germline, CDR1 SGHRS and CDR2 YFSETQ.

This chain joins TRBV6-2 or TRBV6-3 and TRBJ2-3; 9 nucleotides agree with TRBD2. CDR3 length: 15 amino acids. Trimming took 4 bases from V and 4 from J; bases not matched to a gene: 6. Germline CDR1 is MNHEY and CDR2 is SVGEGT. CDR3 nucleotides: TGTGCCAGCAGTTCTAGCGGGACTGGTCCAGATACGCAGTATTTT. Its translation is CASSSSGTGPDTQYF.

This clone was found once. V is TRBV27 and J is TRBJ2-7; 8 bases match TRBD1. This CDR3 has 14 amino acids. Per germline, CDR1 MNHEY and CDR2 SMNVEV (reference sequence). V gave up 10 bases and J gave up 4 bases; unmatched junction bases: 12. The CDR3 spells CAIPPRDRLYEQYV. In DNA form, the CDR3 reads TGTGCCATCCCTCCGCGGGACAGGCTTTACGAGCAGTACGTC.